These 22 T cell receptor beta chains were all obtained from the same sample, sequenced in a study of T cell repertoires in cytomegalovirus infection. TCRdb ran MiXCR on the reads and lists one entry per CDR3 protein. The sample has roughly 220,000 distinct CDR3 sequences, approximately 40% seen once. For these receptors, no antigen is known. The source was CD8+ T cells from cultured PBMCs, collected from culture after CMV antigen stimulation. The receptors here all came from a human donor in good health (CMV status not recorded). Some clones in this sample may be carry-over from other donors' samples.

The chain combines TRBV15 with TRBJ2-7; perhaps TRBD2 as D (5 bases). The CDR3 spans 14 residues. Looked up from germline, CDR1 is LNHNV and CDR2 is YYDKDF (reference sequence). Trimming removed 1 base at V and 3 bases at J, with 10 bases between. The CDR3 protein is CATSRGAADYEQYF. CDR3 DNA: TGTGCCACCAGCAGAGGAGCGGCAGACTACGAGCAGTACTTC.

The rearrangement uses TRBV6-5 and TRBJ2-5, with TRBD2 matching 10 bases. V was clipped by 6 bases and J by 4 bases; unmatched bases: 8. This CDR3 has 15 amino acids. CDR1 is MNHEY and CDR2 is SVGAGI in the germline V gene. Written as DNA, the CDR3 is TGTGCCAGCAGGGTAGCGGGAGGCGTAGGAGAGACCCAGTACTTC. It encodes CASRVAGGVGETQYF.

The chain carries TRBV6-1 and TRBJ2-7; possibly TRBD1 or TRBD2 for D (5 bases each). The length of the CDR3 is 14 residues. The V gene lost 6 bases and the J gene lost 7 bases, with 19 bases spanning the gap. Germline V gene sequence: CDR1 MNHNS, CDR2 SASEGT. CDR3 coding DNA: TGTGCCAGCAGACTAGGGCAGGGTGGAAGGGAGCAGTACTTC. This codes for CASRLGQGGREQYF.

This clonotype was seen a few times. The rearrangement links TRBV11-2 to TRBJ1-2, with TRBD1 identical over 9 bases. Germline lookup yields CDR1 SGHAT and CDR2 FQNNGV. The CDR3 sequence is 12 residues long. J lost 4 bases, V lost 8 bases, and 2 bases had no gene match. In DNA form, the CDR3 reads TGTGCCAGCCAGGACAGGGGCTATGGCTACACCTTC. Its translation is CASQDRGYGYTF.

The chain has TRBV7-6 and TRBJ1-1; no reliable D call. The CDR3 contains 14 residues. CDR1 and CDR2 from the germline V gene are SGHVS and FNYEAQ. V was pared by 8 bases and J by 2 bases, with 15 bases between. The chain's CDR3 is CASGAMDGNTEAFF. The CDR3 DNA sequence: TGTGCCAGCGGCGCCATGGACGGTAACACTGAAGCTTTCTTT.

This clonotype was counted between two and nine times. The chain links TRBV12-5 to TRBJ1-2; D may be TRBD1 (5 bases). Germline-derived CDR1 and CDR2 are LGHNT and FRNRAP. Trimming left V 3 bases short and J 0 bases short, with 17 bases between. This CDR3 has 17 residues. CDR3 DNA: TGTGCTAGTGGTTTAGGGGCGCTGGACGGAACTAACTATGGCTACACCTTC. As protein: CASGLGALDGTNYGYTF.

The rearrangement joins TRBV7-6 to TRBJ2-3; 8 bases line up with TRBD1. The V gene's germline CDR1 is SGHVS and CDR2 FNYEAQ. J gave up 4 bases and V 5 bases, and 8 bases lay outside the gene matches. The CDR3 has 15 residues. CDR3 region: CASSRARTGPDTQYF. CDR3 nucleotide sequence: TGTGCCAGCAGCCGGGCAAGGACAGGGCCAGATACGCAGTATTTT.

This clonotype was seen only a few times. The chain uses TRBV7-9 and TRBJ2-7, with a possible D match to TRBD1 (6 bases). The CDR3 has 14 amino acids. Trimming took 5 bases from V and 2 from J, leaving 13 bases between them. Germline V gene lookup returns CDR1 SEHNR and CDR2 FQNEAQ (reference sequence). CDR3 nucleotide sequence: TGTGCCAGCAGCGGCGGACAGTTACCCTACGAGCAGTACTTC. It yields the protein CASSGGQLPYEQYF.

A word on this clonotype: An end of the junction does not agree with germline; a read error may underlie this. J is TRBJ1-2 and V is TRBV27; D gene unclear. The germline gives CDR1 MNHEY, CDR2 SMNVEV (reference sequence). The CDR3 is 15 residues long. The CDR3 DNA reads as TGTGCCAGCAGTTCTAATCAGTGGAATAACTATGGATACACCTTC. It codes for CASSSNQWNNYGYTF.

Only a few counts were recorded for this clonotype. CDR3 DNA sequence: TGTGCCAGCAGTTTCATGCGTACGGGGCAGGGAGGGCAGCCCCAGCATTTT. It translates to CASSFMRTGQGGQPQHF. J is TRBJ1-5 and V is TRBV28; tentative D call: TRBD1 (5 bases). The CDR3 runs to 17 residues. V lost 3 bases to trimming and J lost 7 bases, with 22 bases between them. The germline CDR1 and CDR2 sequences are MDHEN and SYDVKM.

This clonotype was counted between two and nine times. The chain employs TRBV4-1 and TRBJ2-3, with D hard to call. V lost 1 base, J lost 4 bases, and 6 bases lay in between. The CDR3 spans 13 residues. The germline V gene has CDR1 MGHRA and CDR2 YSYEKL. CDR3 amino acids: CASSQVLADTQYF. CDR3 coding DNA: TGCGCCAGCAGCCAAGTTTTGGCAGATACGCAGTATTTT.

The sample holds many counts of this clonotype. V and J are TRBV7-8 and TRBJ2-2; maybe TRBD1 (6 bases). The CDR3 has 19 residues. V was shortened by 5 bases and J by 7 bases, with 29 bases between the two germline ends. Germline V CDR1 and CDR2: SGHVS, FQNEAQ. In nucleotides, the CDR3 is TGTGCCAGCAGCGACCGGAGGAACCCCGGGACAAATATTGTCGGGGAGCTGTTTTTT. This gives the protein CASSDRRNPGTNIVGELFF.

This sequence joins TRBV20-1 and TRBJ1-1; TRBD1 agrees at 7 bases. After removal of 5 bases from V and 4 bases from J, the junction contained 7 bases not matched to a gene. The germline CDR1 and CDR2 sequences are DFQATT and SNEGSKA (reference sequence). The CDR3 sequence is 13 residues long. The CDR3 reads CSAWGQKSTEAFF. CDR3 sequence (DNA): TGCAGTGCTTGGGGACAGAAGAGCACTGAAGCTTTCTTT.

The chain is built from TRBV20-1 and TRBJ2-1; possibly TRBD1 for D (6 bases). This CDR3 has 15 amino acids. Germline values: CDR1 DFQATT, CDR2 SNEGSKA (reference sequence). V was trimmed by 0 bases and J by 8 bases, leaving 17 bases between them. The CDR3 DNA follows: TGCAGTGCTAGAGATCGACAGGCGGGTATGGATGAGCAGTTCTTC. Its translation: CSARDRQAGMDEQFF.

This clonotype came up a few times. The chain joins TRBV7-6 to TRBJ2-3; weak D call: TRBD1 (8 bases). The CDR3 has 18 residues. V lost 1 base, J lost 3 bases, and 20 bases lay in between. The germline V gene has CDR1 SGHVS and CDR2 FNYEAQ. The CDR3 bases are TGTGCCAGCAGCTTAGTGGGATTTGGACAGGGAGGGACAGATACGCAGTATTTT. The encoded protein is CASSLVGFGQGGTDTQYF.

This clonotype was seen only a few times. The chain uses TRBV27 and TRBJ2-7; D is unresolved. The germline V and J ends were trimmed by 4 bases and 2 bases, with 6 bases remaining between them. Germline V lookup: CDR1 MNHEY, CDR2 SMNVEV (reference sequence). This CDR3 has 12 residues. CDR3 in amino acids: CASSSGPYEQYF. The CDR3 region has the DNA TGTGCCAGCAGTTCCGGGCCCTACGAGCAGTACTTC.

This clonotype has ten or more counts. The gene calls are TRBV7-3 and TRBJ2-7; 10 bases fit TRBD2. The CDR3 runs 15 residues. The V segment lost 5 bases and the J segment 2 bases; nucleotides outside the gene matches: 6. Germline-derived CDR1 and CDR2 are SGHTA and FQGTGA. The CDR3 coding sequence is TGTGCCAGCAGCCCCGGACTAGCGGAGACCTACGAGCAGTACTTC. It is translated as CASSPGLAETYEQYF.

J is TRBJ1-2 and V is TRBV2; D is undetermined. Germline V gene sequence: CDR1 SNHLY, CDR2 FYNNEI. The CDR3 has 10 residues. Between the trimmed V and J ends, which lost 6 bases and 8 bases, there was a span of 7 bases. The CDR3 DNA reads as TGTGCCAGCAGGGGTAGAGGCTACACCTTC. Its protein product is CASRGRGYTF.

This clonotype was picked up a small number of times. The chain is built from TRBV15 and TRBJ2-1; perhaps TRBD2 as D (6 bases). CDR1 is LNHNV and CDR2 is YYDKDF in the germline V gene (reference sequence). V shed 3 bases and J shed 9 bases, with 15 bases lying between them. This CDR3 spans 14 amino acids. The CDR3 bases are TGTGCCACCAGCAGTCTAGTTGGGGACTCTGAGCAGTTCTTC. This sequence encodes CATSSLVGDSEQFF.

This clonotype was seen a single time. The chain employs TRBV7-6 and TRBJ2-4; D is uncertain. Germline V lookup: CDR1 SGHVS, CDR2 FNYEAQ. With 5 bases removed from V and 1 base from J, the gap between germline ends came to 9 bases. The CDR3 sequence is 14 residues long. The CDR3 reads CASSPPWAKNIQYF. The CDR3 DNA reads TGTGCCAGCAGCCCCCCGTGGGCCAAAAACATTCAGTACTTC.

Note on this clonotype: Sequence at one end of the junction differs from germline and may be a read error. The chain couples TRBV7-6 to TRBJ1-2; D perhaps matches TRBD1 (5 bases). CDR1 and CDR2 from the germline V gene are SGHVS and FNYEAQ. The CDR3 runs 20 residues. The CDR3, as DNA: TGTGCTAGCAGCTCATCGTCCCAGGGTCGGACCCTATGGCCTCCCTATGGCTACACCTTC. Translated, it gives CASSSSSQGRTLWPPYGYTF.

This clonotype was observed a few times. The chain joins TRBV5-6 to TRBJ2-5; TRBD2 agrees at 9 bases. Germline assignment: CDR1 SGHDT and CDR2 YYEEEE. The CDR3 totals 16 residues. V lost 0 bases, J lost 4 bases, and 7 bases stayed unmatched. Written as DNA, the CDR3 is TGTGCCAGCAGCTTGGCGACAGGGCGGGAGGGAGAGACCCAGTACTTC. Translation: CASSLATGREGETQYF.